This T cell receptor beta chain is drawn from a study of graft-versus-host responses after intestinal transplantation (dated by TCRdb to the early 2020s). Turning to the overall study: The transplants that recipients got were multivisceral, liver-intestinal, or isolated intestinal. Every recipient was given anti-thymocyte globulin induction, followed by about 3 years of maintenance tacrolimus and steroids. After intestinal transplantation, graft-versus-host and host-versus-graft alloreactive T cell clones were followed in the graft, circulation and bone marrow using bulk TCR-beta CDR3 sequencing. Alloreactive clones were identified by sequencing pre-transplant mixed lymphocyte reaction products and comparing them with unstimulated pre-transplant donor and recipient T cells. The cohort enrolled 20 to 30 intestinal transplant recipients, one of whom was a retransplant, and a few patients without pretransplant specimens were excluded. Donor T cell macrochimerism was defined as a peak of at least 4% donor T cells among recipient peripheral blood mononuclear cells. Rather than going through the commercial service, samples from a few later patients were sequenced in-house on an Illumina MiSeq and processed with MiXCR. The full study reports these points: Early after transplant, declines in HvG clones were associated with peak levels of circulating GvH clones. Patients with donor T cell macrochimerism had high GvH to HvG T cell clonal ratios in their allografts. Conclusions were limited by the relatively low number and heterogeneity of intestinal transplant patients. GvH clones turned up in recipient bone marrow, with some appearing earlier in ileal mucosa or blood, a pattern consistent with an intestinal mucosal origin.

Of note for this clone: Its antigen remains unidentified. No per-base quality is available; no much larger clone lies one base away.

The germline ends are 17 bases apart after V is trimmed by 6 bases and J by 5 bases. The CDR3 contains 15 residues, cysteine and phenylalanine counted. Just the 45-base CDR3 DNA is kept, in frame starting at base 1. Taken from the germline V gene (reference sequence), the CDR1 and CDR2 loops are MNHEY and SMNVEV. The protocol used for the library was the immunoSEQ multiplex PCR assay. In most patients, genomic DNA was isolated using the Qiagen DNeasy Blood and Tissue Kit and sent frozen to Adaptive Biotechnologies for TCR sequencing. For most patients, genomic DNA was subjected to high-throughput TCR-beta CDR3 sequencing by Adaptive Biotechnologies. In the source study's methods: TCR sequencing data for around 19 patients were retrieved from Adaptive's ImmunoSEQ software; a few other patients were processed with MiXCR and VDJtools. CD4 versus CD8 sorting errors were corrected by removing sequences found in both subsets at a frequency ratio below 5:1. CDR3 nucleotide sequences shared by donor and recipient were removed because the origin of these sequences could not be assigned. Alloreactive clones required at least 2-fold expansion over unstimulated cells and minimum CFSE-low frequency of 0.002% (template counts) or 0.001% (read counts). A clone was considered mappable if detected in the sequenced pre-transplant spleen, lymph node, or MLR CFSE-low populations of the donor or recipient. Cumulative frequency of alloreactive clones was calculated as a percentage of all sequences weighted by copy number. In its TCRdb copy, this immuneACCESS table keeps in-frame sequences only and misses some clones. Where compared with another copy, unresolved V genes explain less than half of these, and the others have no known cause. V and J calls and clone size are copied from that table; D and trimming were computed from the DNA. The sample has about 110,000 clones on record, just over 90% of them singletons. The top ten constitute roughly 0.5% of the sample.

The time point label, as the study defines it: cells obtained before transplantation from donor or recipient. CD3+CD4+ and CD3+CD8+ populations were FACS-sorted from unstimulated pre-transplant donor and recipient cells taken from spleen or lymph nodes. This clonotype was sampled from a human donor who received an intestinal transplant. The rearranged segments are TRBV27 and TRBJ2-1; the D gene identity is not certain. The sample was unstimulated CD8+ T cells sorted from spleen or lymph node cells, taken before intestinal transplant. The CDR3 reads CASSHDVVGNNEQFF. The sequenced DNA: TGTGCCAGCAGCCACGACGTTGTCGGCAACAATGAGCAGTTCTTC.